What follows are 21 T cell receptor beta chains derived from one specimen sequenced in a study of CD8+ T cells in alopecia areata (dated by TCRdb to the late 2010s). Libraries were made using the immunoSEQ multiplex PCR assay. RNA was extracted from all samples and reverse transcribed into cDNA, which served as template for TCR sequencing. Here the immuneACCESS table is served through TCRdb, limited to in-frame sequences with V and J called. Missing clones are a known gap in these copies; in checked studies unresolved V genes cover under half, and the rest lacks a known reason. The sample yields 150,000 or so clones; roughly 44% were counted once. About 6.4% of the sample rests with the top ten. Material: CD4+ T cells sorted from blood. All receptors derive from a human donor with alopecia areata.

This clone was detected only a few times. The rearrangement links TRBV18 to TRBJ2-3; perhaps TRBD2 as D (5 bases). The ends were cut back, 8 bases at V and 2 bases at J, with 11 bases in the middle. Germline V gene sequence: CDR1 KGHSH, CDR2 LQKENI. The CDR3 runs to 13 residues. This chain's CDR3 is CASAAGFTDTQYF. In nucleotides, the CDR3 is TGTGCCAGCGCCGCGGGTTTCACAGATACGCAGTATTTT.

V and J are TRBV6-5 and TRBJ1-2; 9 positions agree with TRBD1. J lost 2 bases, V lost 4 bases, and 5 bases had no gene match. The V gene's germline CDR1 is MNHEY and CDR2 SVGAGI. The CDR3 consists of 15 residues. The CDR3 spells CASSSTGQGNYGYTF. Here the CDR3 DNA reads TGTGCCAGCAGTTCCACGGGACAGGGAAACTATGGCTACACCTTC.

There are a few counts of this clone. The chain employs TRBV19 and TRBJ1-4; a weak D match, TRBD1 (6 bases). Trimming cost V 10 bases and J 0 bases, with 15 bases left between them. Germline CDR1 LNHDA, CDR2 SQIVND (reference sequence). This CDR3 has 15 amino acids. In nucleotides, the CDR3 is TGTGCCACGTCGCTAAGGGGGTCAACTAATGAAAAACTGTTTTTT. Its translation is CATSLRGSTNEKLFF.

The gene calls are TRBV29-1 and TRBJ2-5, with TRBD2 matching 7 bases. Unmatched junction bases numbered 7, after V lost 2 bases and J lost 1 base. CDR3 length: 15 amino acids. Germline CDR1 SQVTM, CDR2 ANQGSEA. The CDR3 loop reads CSVESGLESQETQYF. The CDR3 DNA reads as TGCAGCGTTGAATCCGGACTAGAAAGCCAAGAGACCCAGTACTTC.

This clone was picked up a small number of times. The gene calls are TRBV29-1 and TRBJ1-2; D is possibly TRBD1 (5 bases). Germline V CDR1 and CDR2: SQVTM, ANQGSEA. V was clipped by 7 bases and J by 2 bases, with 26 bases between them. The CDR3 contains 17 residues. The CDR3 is CSAARTSGQSTNYGYTF. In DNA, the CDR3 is TGCAGCGCCGCAAGAACCTCGGGGCAGTCAACGAACTATGGCTACACCTTC.

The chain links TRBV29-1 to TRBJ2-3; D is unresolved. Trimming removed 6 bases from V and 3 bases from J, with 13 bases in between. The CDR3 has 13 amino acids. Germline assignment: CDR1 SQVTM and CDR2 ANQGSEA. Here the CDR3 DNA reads TGCAGCGTAGCCCAGAGTTGGACAGATACGCAGTATTTT. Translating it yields CSVAQSWTDTQYF.

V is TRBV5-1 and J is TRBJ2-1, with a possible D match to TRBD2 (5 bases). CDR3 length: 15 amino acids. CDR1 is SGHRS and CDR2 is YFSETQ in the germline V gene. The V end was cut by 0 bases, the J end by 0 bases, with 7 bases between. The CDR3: CASSLESGSYNEQFF. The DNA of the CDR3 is TGCGCCAGCAGCTTGGAAAGCGGCTCCTACAATGAGCAGTTCTTC. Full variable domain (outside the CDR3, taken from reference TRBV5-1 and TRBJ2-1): KAGVTQTPRYLIKTRGQQVTLSCSPISGHRSVSWYQQTPGQGLQFLFEYFSETQRNKGNFPGRFSGRQFSNSRSEMNVSTLELGDSALYLCASSLESGSYNEQFFGPGTRLTVL.

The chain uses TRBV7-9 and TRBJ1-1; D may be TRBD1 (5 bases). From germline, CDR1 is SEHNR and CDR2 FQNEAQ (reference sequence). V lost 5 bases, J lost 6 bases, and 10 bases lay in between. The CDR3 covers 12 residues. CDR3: CASSPWGAEAFF. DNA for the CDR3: TGTGCCAGCAGCCCATGGGGGGCTGAAGCTTTCTTT.

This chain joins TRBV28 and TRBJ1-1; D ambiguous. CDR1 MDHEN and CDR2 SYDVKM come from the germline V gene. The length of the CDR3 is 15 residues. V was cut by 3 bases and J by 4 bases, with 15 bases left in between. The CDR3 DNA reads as TGTGCCAGCAGTTTGGGTAGCGCTTCTCTCACTGAAGCTTTCTTT. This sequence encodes CASSLGSASLTEAFF. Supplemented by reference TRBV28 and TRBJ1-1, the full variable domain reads DVKVTQSSRYLVKRTGEKVFLECVQDMDHENMFWYRQDPGLGLRLIYFSYDVKMKEKGDIPEGYSVSREKKERFSLILESASTNQTSMYLCASSLGSASLTEAFFGQGTRLTVV.

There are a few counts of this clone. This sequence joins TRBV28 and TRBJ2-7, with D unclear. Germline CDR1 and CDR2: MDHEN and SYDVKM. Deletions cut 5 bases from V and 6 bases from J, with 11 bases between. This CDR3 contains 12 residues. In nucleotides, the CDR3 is TGTGCCAGCAGTGAGGCCCTCGGCGAGCAGTACTTC. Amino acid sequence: CASSEALGEQYF. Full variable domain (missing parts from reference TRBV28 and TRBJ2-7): DVKVTQSSRYLVKRTGEKVFLECVQDMDHENMFWYRQDPGLGLRLIYFSYDVKMKEKGDIPEGYSVSREKKERFSLILESASTNQTSMYLCASSEALGEQYFGPGTRLTVT.

The DNA for the CDR3 is TGCAGCGTAGGATTTAGTTCGGCCAAAAACATTCAGTACTTC. It encodes CSVGFSSAKNIQYF. This chain connects TRBV29-1 to TRBJ2-4; D call uncertain. Per the germline V gene, CDR1 is SQVTM and CDR2 is ANQGSEA. Trimming removed 6 bases from V and 1 base from J, with 13 bases in between. The CDR3 is 14 amino acids.

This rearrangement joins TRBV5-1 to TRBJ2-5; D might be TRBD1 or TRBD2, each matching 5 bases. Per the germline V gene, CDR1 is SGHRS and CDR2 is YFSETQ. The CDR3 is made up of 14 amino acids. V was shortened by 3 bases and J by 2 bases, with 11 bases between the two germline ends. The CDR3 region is CASSSGPAQETQYF. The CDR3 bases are TGCGCCAGCAGCTCGGGACCCGCACAAGAGACCCAGTACTTC.

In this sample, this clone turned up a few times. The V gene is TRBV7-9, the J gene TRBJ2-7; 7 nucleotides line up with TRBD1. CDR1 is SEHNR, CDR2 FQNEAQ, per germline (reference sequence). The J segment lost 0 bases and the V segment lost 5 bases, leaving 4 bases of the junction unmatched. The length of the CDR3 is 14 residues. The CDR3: CASSPRDSSYEQYF. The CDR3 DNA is TGTGCCAGCAGCCCCCGGGACAGCTCCTACGAGCAGTACTTC.

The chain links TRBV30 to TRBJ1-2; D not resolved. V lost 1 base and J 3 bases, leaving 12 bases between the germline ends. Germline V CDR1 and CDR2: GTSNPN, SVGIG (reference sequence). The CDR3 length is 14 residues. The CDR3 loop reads CAWSGVSMDYGYTF. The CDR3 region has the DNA TGTGCCTGGAGTGGGGTTTCTATGGACTATGGCTACACCTTC.

CDR3 sequence reads: CASSARGRSDTQYF. CDR3 in DNA: TGTGCCAGCAGTGCCCGGGGGCGGTCAGATACGCAGTATTTT. The chain is built from TRBV2 and TRBJ2-3; perhaps D is TRBD1 or TRBD2 (6 bases each). Trimming removed 4 bases from V and 4 bases from J, with 12 bases in between. Per the germline V gene, CDR1 is SNHLY and CDR2 is FYNNEI. The CDR3 extends over 14 amino acids.

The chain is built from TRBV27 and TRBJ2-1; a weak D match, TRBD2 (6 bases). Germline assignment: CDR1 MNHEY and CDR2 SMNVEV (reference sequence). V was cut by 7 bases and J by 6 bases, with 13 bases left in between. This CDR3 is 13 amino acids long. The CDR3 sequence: CASIRAGSNEQFF. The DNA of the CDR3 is TGTGCCAGCATCAGGGCGGGGAGCAATGAGCAGTTCTTC.

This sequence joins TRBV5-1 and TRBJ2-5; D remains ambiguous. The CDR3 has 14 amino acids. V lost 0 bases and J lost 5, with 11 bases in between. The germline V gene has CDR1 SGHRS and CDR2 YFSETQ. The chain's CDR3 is CASSLANRFETQYF. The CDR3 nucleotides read TGCGCCAGCAGCTTGGCCAATCGGTTCGAGACCCAGTACTTC.

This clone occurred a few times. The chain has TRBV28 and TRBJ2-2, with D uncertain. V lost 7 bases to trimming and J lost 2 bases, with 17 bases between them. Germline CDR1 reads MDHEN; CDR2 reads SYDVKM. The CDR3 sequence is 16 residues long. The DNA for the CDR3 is TGTGCCAGCATTACCTACGAGACTTCCAACACCGGGGAGCTGTTTTTT. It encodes CASITYETSNTGELFF.

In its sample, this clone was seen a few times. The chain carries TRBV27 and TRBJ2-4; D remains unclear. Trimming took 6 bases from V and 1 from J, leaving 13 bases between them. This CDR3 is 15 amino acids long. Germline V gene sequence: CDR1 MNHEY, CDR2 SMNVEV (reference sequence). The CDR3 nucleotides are TGTGCCAGCAGCCCCCGACCCGGGGCCAAAAACATTCAGTACTTC. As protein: CASSPRPGAKNIQYF.

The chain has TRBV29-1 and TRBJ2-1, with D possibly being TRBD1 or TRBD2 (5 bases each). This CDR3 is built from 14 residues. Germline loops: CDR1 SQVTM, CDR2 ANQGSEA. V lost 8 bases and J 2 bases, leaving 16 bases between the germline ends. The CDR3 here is CSHRARGPYNEQFF. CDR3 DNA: TGCAGCCACCGCGCGAGGGGACCCTACAATGAGCAGTTCTTC.

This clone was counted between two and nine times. Here the CDR3 reads CSVRGRSTDTQYF. The CDR3 DNA reads as TGCAGCGTTCGGGGACGGTCCACAGATACGCAGTATTTT. The V and J genes are TRBV29-1 and TRBJ2-3; D might be TRBD1 or TRBD2, each matching 5 bases. Germline V CDR1 and CDR2: SQVTM, ANQGSEA. The CDR3 consists of 13 residues. V lost 5 bases and J lost 2, with 11 bases in between.